These 14 T cell receptor beta chains originate from one sample sequenced in a study of T cells after posttransplantation cyclophosphamide (dated by TCRdb to the mid-2010s). Library prep was done by the immunoSEQ multiplex PCR assay. TCRdb provides this immuneACCESS table in a form limited to in-frame rearrangements. Some clones are lacking; in checked studies, under half of them reflect an unresolved V gene, and why the rest are absent is not known. In all, the sample holds about 3,800 clones, and 95% of those were seen once. The leading ten clones occupy less than 0.75% of the sample. The sequenced sample consisted of naive CD4+ T cells sorted from PBMCs. These receptors were collected from a man aged 50 to 60.

About this clone: Germline and junction disagree at one end, which may indicate a read error. V and J are TRBV7-7 and TRBJ2-5; TRBD2 is a possible D gene (6 bases). The germline gives CDR1 SSHAT, CDR2 FNYEAQ (reference sequence). The CDR3 sequence is 14 residues long. CDR3 DNA sequence: TGTGCTAGCAGCCCTTGGGGGGTGGGAGAGACCCAGTACTTC. This encodes CASSPWGVGETQYF.

This sequence joins TRBV27 and TRBJ2-2; possible D gene TRBD2, 5 bases. CDR3 size: 15 residues. CDR1 is MNHEY and CDR2 is SMNVEV in the germline V gene (reference sequence). Trimming took 6 bases from V and 4 from J, leaving 15 bases between them. The CDR3 loop is CASRRLERLTGELFF. Here the CDR3 DNA reads TGTGCCAGCAGGCGCCTAGAGCGGCTCACCGGGGAGCTGTTTTTT.

The chain uses TRBV6-1 and TRBJ1-6; 8 nucleotides match TRBD1. The CDR3 is 14 amino acids. Germline trimming cut 8 bases from V and 3 bases from J; bases unmatched to any gene: 3. Germline loops: CDR1 MNHNS, CDR2 SASEGT. The CDR3 nucleotides are TGTGCCAGCGGACAGGGCTACTATAATTCACCCCTCCACTTT. It encodes CASGQGYYNSPLHF.

The rearrangement uses TRBV9 and TRBJ2-5; 7 bases are shared with TRBD1. V shed 2 bases, J shed 1 base, and the junction held 8 bases outside the gene matches. Germline assignment: CDR1 SGDLS and CDR2 YYNGEE. CDR3 length: 16 residues. In nucleotides, the CDR3 is TGTGCCAGCAGCGTCGCCGACAGGGTACCCCAAGAGACCCAGTACTTC. As protein: CASSVADRVPQETQYF.

The chain combines TRBV5-1 with TRBJ1-2, with 9 bases that match TRBD1. The CDR3 is 14 residues long. With 4 bases clipped from V and 7 bases from J, the junction kept 8 bases outside the gene matches. Per the germline V gene, CDR1 is SGHRS and CDR2 is YFSETQ. CDR3 sequence (DNA): TGCGCCAGCAGCACACAGGGGGCACGTGTTGGCTACACCTTC. The encoded protein is CASSTQGARVGYTF.

The V gene is TRBV6-6, the J gene TRBJ2-5; 14 bases fit TRBD2. The CDR3 runs to 15 residues. The junction had 1 base not matched to a gene; V was cut back by 2 bases and J by 5 bases. CDR1 and CDR2 (germline): MNHNY, SVGAGI (reference sequence). The CDR3, as DNA: TGTGCCAGCAGTTACAGACTAGCGGGGGGGGAGACCCAGTACTTC. As protein: CASSYRLAGGETQYF.

This clone was counted once. J is TRBJ2-4 and V is TRBV4-1, with D maybe TRBD2 (5 bases). Trimming left V 2 bases short and J 0 bases short, with 11 bases between. The germline gives CDR1 MGHRA, CDR2 YSYEKL. This CDR3 spans 16 amino acids. The CDR3, as DNA: TGCGCCAGCAGCCAACTAGCACTTTTAGCCAAAAACATTCAGTACTTC. This translates into CASSQLALLAKNIQYF.

The chain is built from TRBV6-1 and TRBJ1-2; 7 nucleotides align to TRBD1. Trimming cost V 0 bases and J 6 bases; bases outside gene matches: 1. The CDR3 is made up of 13 amino acids. Germline V lookup: CDR1 MNHNS, CDR2 SASEGT. The CDR3 loop is CASSEATGDGYTF. The CDR3 DNA follows: TGTGCCAGCAGTGAAGCCACAGGGGATGGCTACACCTTC.

The chain joins TRBV27 to TRBJ1-1; possible D gene TRBD1, 5 bases. V dropped 3 bases and J dropped 8 bases, with 13 bases sitting between them. The germline gives CDR1 MNHEY, CDR2 SMNVEV (reference sequence). The CDR3 has 13 residues. CDR3 loop: CASSFSWGKEAFF. In DNA form, the CDR3 reads TGTGCCAGCAGTTTTAGTTGGGGCAAAGAAGCTTTCTTT.

The chain joins TRBV7-2 to TRBJ1-5; the D gene is possibly TRBD1 (5 bases). CDR1 and CDR2 from the germline V gene are SGHTA and FQGNSA. V lost 3 bases to trimming and J lost 0 bases, with 6 bases between them. The CDR3 consists of 14 residues. For the CDR3, the DNA is TGTGCCAGCAGCTTGACAGATAGCAATCAGCCCCAGCATTTT. Residues: CASSLTDSNQPQHF.

The chain recombines TRBV29-1 with TRBJ2-5; D is possibly TRBD1 (5 bases). V was trimmed by 7 bases and J by 2 bases, leaving 8 bases between them. This CDR3 is built from 11 residues. Germline V CDR1 and CDR2: SQVTM, ANQGSEA. In nucleotides, the CDR3 is TGCAGCGGGGGCTTTCAAGAGACCCAGTACTTC. This translates into CSGGFQETQYF.

This clone was detected once. V is TRBV29-1 and J is TRBJ2-7; a possible D gene is TRBD1 (5 bases). The CDR3 contains 12 residues. Trimming left V 6 bases short and J 2 bases short, with 11 bases between. Per the germline V gene, CDR1 is SQVTM and CDR2 is ANQGSEA. The CDR3 region has the DNA TGCAGCGTGGCTAGGGGTCCCTACGAGCAGTACTTC. Translated: CSVARGPYEQYF.

The chain has TRBV5-6 and TRBJ1-1; no firm D call. Germline CDR1 and CDR2: SGHDT and YYEEEE. The V and J ends lost 0 bases and 1 base respectively, with 16 bases between them. CDR3 size: 17 residues. In DNA, the CDR3 is TGTGCCAGCAGCTTGGTTGCGGGCGGAGGTCCGAACACTGAAGCTTTCTTT. It is translated as CASSLVAGGGPNTEAFF.

The J gene is TRBJ2-2, the V gene TRBV27; 9 nucleotides line up with TRBD1. V was clipped by 6 bases and J by 8 bases; unmatched bases: 13. Germline loops: CDR1 MNHEY, CDR2 SMNVEV (reference sequence). This CDR3 spans 16 amino acids. The CDR3 here is CASRLLGQGRTGELFF. As DNA, the CDR3 is TGTGCCAGCAGACTCCTCGGACAGGGGAGGACTGGGGAGCTGTTTTTT.